Described below is a single T cell receptor beta chain sequence and its context. The PCR used 60 Vbeta and 13 Jbeta primers. Libraries were prepared by immunoSEQ multiplex PCR; TCRdb keeps only in-frame clonotypes and omits some of them. Of around 180,000 clones in the sample, 65% to 85% were seen once. The CDR3 is 14 residues long. CDR1 SGDLS and CDR2 YYNGEE come from the germline V gene. V dropped 0 bases and J dropped 3 bases, with 9 bases sitting between them. This sample was taken from a study of cytomegalovirus exposure and HLA in healthy donors. This sequence joins TRBV9 and TRBJ2-5; no reliable D call. Input material: PBMCs. This receptor was taken from a boy aged 2-15 years in good health and CMV-seronegative. This CDR3 reads CASSVEAAEETQYF. Written as DNA, the CDR3 is TGTGCCAGCAGCGTAGAGGCGGCCGAAGAGACCCAGTACTTC.